The clone carrying this TCR beta chain was counted between two and nine times. The antigen remains unidentified. TCRdb analysed the reads with MiXCR anew, one entry per CDR3 protein. The sample carries roughly 120,000 distinct CDR3 sequences, 30% to 40% recorded once. This entry is derived from a study of T cell repertoires in cytomegalovirus infection. This CDR3 contains 17 residues. The germline V gene encodes CDR1 LGHNT and CDR2 FRNRAP. The V segment lost 3 bases and the J segment 2 bases; nucleotides outside the gene matches: 9. V is TRBV12-5 and J is TRBJ1-3; 8 bases are shared with TRBD1. The TCR comes from a human donor in good health (CMV status not recorded). Some clones in this sample may be carry-over from other donors' samples. The material sequenced was CD8+ T cells from cultured PBMCs, taken from culture after CMV antigen stimulation. CDR3 amino acids: CASGFLPDRATGNTIYF. As DNA, the CDR3 is TGTGCTAGTGGTTTCCTCCCGGACAGGGCAACTGGAAACACCATATATTTT.